This is a list of T cell receptor beta chains from one sample in a study of T cells in tumors after PD-1 blockade. The data were produced by immunoSEQ multiplex PCR, yet TCRdb's version contains in-frame clones alone and is incomplete. The sample yields 54,000 or so clones, roughly 77% seen once. The sample here was PBMCs, taken before anti-PD-1 treatment. The receptors were sampled from a human donor with basal cell carcinoma. The CDR3 runs from the conserved cysteine through the conserved F or W. Fields, in order: CDR3 protein, CDR3 DNA, clone size, V gene, D gene, J gene. A D gene is named only where the DNA matches it firmly. Clone size appears in some rows only: once, few, many, or a class for an expanded clone.

CAWSVRLGWSSYEQYF	TGTGCCTGGAGTGTACGATTAGGTTGGAGCTCCTACGAGCAGTACTTC	-	TRBV30	-	TRBJ2-7
CASSPSRRGGLFNQPQHF	TGTGCCAGCAGCCCCAGCCGCCGAGGTGGGCTTTTCAATCAGCCCCAGCATTTT	-	TRBV7-3	-	TRBJ1-5
CASSVEGGGANYNEQFF	TGTGCCAGCAGCGTAGAAGGCGGGGGGGCTAATTACAATGAGCAGTTCTTC	-	TRBV9	TRBD2	TRBJ2-1
CASRYAGTDTQYF	TGTGCCAGCAGGTATGCGGGGACAGATACGCAGTATTTT	-	TRBV6-6	-	TRBJ2-3
CASSFRDRRYGYTF	TGTGCCAGCAGCTTCCGGGACAGGAGATATGGCTACACCTTC	-	TRBV5-4	TRBD1	TRBJ1-2
CASSFRNEQFF	TGCGCCAGCAGCTTCAGGAATGAGCAGTTCTTC	-	TRBV5-1	-	TRBJ2-1
CASRPDRGAVYEQFF	TGTGCCAGCAGGCCTGACAGGGGGGCGGTCTATGAGCAGTTCTTC	-	TRBV5-4	TRBD1	TRBJ2-1
CASRADGRAEAFF	TGTGCCAGCAGGGCGGATGGTCGGGCTGAAGCTTTCTTT	-	TRBV6-5	-	TRBJ1-1
CASSLTPSDTQYF	TGTGCCAGCAGCTTGACCCCAAGTGATACGCAGTATTTT	-	TRBV13	-	TRBJ2-3
CASSPGRGYQETQYF	TGTGCCAGCTCACCGGGCCGGGGGTACCAAGAGACCCAGTACTTC	-	TRBV18	-	TRBJ2-5
CASSVEGYNEQFF	TGTGCCAGCAGCGTAGAGGGGTACAATGAGCAGTTCTTC	-	TRBV9	-	TRBJ2-1
CASSFGQTRTRMGQDEQYF	TGTGCCAGCAGCTTCGGACAGACGCGGACGAGGATGGGTCAGGACGAGCAGTACTTC	-	TRBV7-9	-	TRBJ2-7
CASSAIADSYNEQFF	TGTGCCAGCTCTGCTATAGCGGACTCCTACAATGAGCAGTTCTTC	-	TRBV25-1	-	TRBJ2-1
CASRDNRVGYTF	TGTGCCAGCAGGGATAACAGGGTAGGCTACACCTTC	-	TRBV2	-	TRBJ1-2
CASSMRTGRDEQFF	TGTGCCAGCAGTATGCGGACAGGGAGGGACGAGCAGTTCTTC	-	TRBV27	-	TRBJ2-1
CASSPYGYEQYF	TGTGCCAGCAGCCCCTACGGGTACGAGCAGTACTTC	-	TRBV7-9	-	TRBJ2-7
CASSDHRDRGPDTQYF	TGTGCCAGCAGTGACCACCGGGACAGGGGCCCAGATACGCAGTATTTT	-	TRBV2	TRBD1	TRBJ2-3
CSASNLVGPDTQYF	TGCAGTGCTAGTAACCTTGTGGGCCCAGATACGCAGTATTTT	-	TRBV20-1	-	TRBJ2-3
CASGLSGTTLGYTF	TGTGCTAGTGGTTTATCCGGAACAACGCTCGGCTACACCTTC	-	TRBV12-5	-	TRBJ1-2
CASSQNFVEGRTDTQYF	TGTGCCAGCAGCCAAAACTTCGTAGAGGGGAGAACAGATACGCAGTATTTT	-	TRBV9	-	TRBJ2-3
CASSSPRGSNYGYTF	TGCGCCAGCAGCTCACCCAGGGGGTCTAACTATGGCTACACCTTC	-	TRBV5-1	TRBD1	TRBJ1-2
CASSHEAGELFF	TGTGCCAGCAGCCACGAGGCCGGGGAGCTGTTTTTT	-	TRBV6-2/TRBV6-3	-	TRBJ2-2
CASRGQGIGNTIYF	TGTGCCAGCAGGGGACAGGGCATTGGAAACACCATATATTTT	-	TRBV7-8	TRBD1	TRBJ1-3
CASSPHRQPNSPLHF	TGTGCCAGCAGCCCACATAGACAGCCTAATTCACCCCTCCACTTT	-	TRBV7-2	-	TRBJ1-6
CASSGTAWQPQHF	TGTGCCAGCAGTGGGACAGCATGGCAGCCCCAGCATTTT	few	TRBV2	-	TRBJ1-5
CASSYSNYGYTF	TGTGCCAGCAGTTACTCGAATTATGGCTACACCTTC	-	TRBV6-2/TRBV6-3	-	TRBJ1-2
CASSYSTVLNTEAFF	TGTGCCAGCAGTTACTCGACCGTACTGAACACTGAAGCTTTCTTT	-	TRBV6-5	-	TRBJ1-1
CASTAGGASGGYTF	TGTGCCAGCACCGCAGGGGGCGCATCGGGAGGCTACACCTTC	-	TRBV6-6	TRBD1	TRBJ1-2
CASSQGRGPGNTIYF	TGCGCCAGCAGCCAGGGCAGGGGGCCTGGAAACACCATATATTTT	few	TRBV4-1	TRBD1	TRBJ1-3
CASRPGQGAQETQYF	TGTGCCAGCAGGCCGGGACAGGGGGCCCAAGAGACCCAGTACTTC	-	TRBV2	TRBD1	TRBJ2-5
CASSLDLGGGNSPLHF	TGTGCCAGCAGCTTAGATCTTGGCGGGGGTAATTCACCCCTCCACTTT	-	TRBV11-3	-	TRBJ1-6
CASGRGGNIQYF	TGTGCCAGCGGCAGGGGAGGAAACATTCAGTACTTC	-	TRBV7-9	-	TRBJ2-4
CASSRTPDPGGNIQYF	TGTGCCAGCAGCAGAACACCGGACCCCGGTGGTAACATTCAGTACTTC	once	TRBV9	-	TRBJ2-4
CASSPGNTGELFF	TGTGCCAGCAGTCCAGGCAACACCGGGGAGCTGTTTTTT	-	TRBV6-4	-	TRBJ2-2
CAWKVNREQFF	TGTGCCTGGAAAGTAAACCGCGAGCAGTTCTTC	-	TRBV30	-	TRBJ2-1
CASSYGAGEGTDTQYF	TGTGCCAGCAGTTACGGGGCCGGGGAGGGCACAGATACGCAGTATTTT	-	TRBV6-5	-	TRBJ2-3
CASSQDPQRTGELFF	TGTGCCAGCAGCCAAGATCCTCAGAGGACCGGGGAGCTGTTTTTT	once	TRBV3-1/TRBV3-2	-	TRBJ2-2
CASSQGPTGGEKLFF	TGTGCCAGCAGCCAAGGACCAACCGGGGGGGAAAAACTGTTTTTT	once	TRBV3-1/TRBV3-2	-	TRBJ1-4
CASSNGRQNRDTQYF	TGTGCCAGCTCCAATGGGCGGCAGAACAGGGATACGCAGTATTTT	-	TRBV27	-	TRBJ2-3
CASSLIPTEAFF	TGTGCCAGCAGCTTGATACCCACTGAAGCTTTCTTT	-	TRBV5-6	-	TRBJ1-1
CSASSGLETEQYF	TGCAGTGCTAGTTCTGGACTAGAAACCGAGCAGTACTTC	few	TRBV20-1	TRBD2	TRBJ2-7
CASSPHGDPDTGELFF	TGTGCCAGCAGCCCCCACGGGGATCCGGACACCGGGGAGCTGTTTTTT	-	TRBV5-6	-	TRBJ2-2
CAWRPGGPWEQYF	TGTGCCTGGAGGCCCGGGGGGCCTTGGGAGCAGTACTTC	-	TRBV30	-	TRBJ2-7
CATSRNTGSNQPQHF	TGTGCCACCAGCAGAAATACAGGGTCCAATCAGCCCCAGCATTTT	-	TRBV15	-	TRBJ1-5